This T cell receptor beta chain came from a study of shared clonotypes between healthy human individuals. Germline assignment: CDR1 SGHKS and CDR2 YYEKEE (reference sequence). The CDR3 is 15 residues long. V was cut by 0 bases and J by 2 bases, with 12 bases left in between. Original processing methods: With immunoSEQ giving junction-only sequences and no quality scores, filtering differed. The protocol was immunoSEQ multiplex PCR, while the TCRdb copy is restricted to in-frame clones and leaves out a portion. D and trimming were read from the DNA, whereas the V and J calls and clone size are those reported in that table. The data contain about 1 million clones, 65% to 80% of them seen just once; the ten biggest clones take up roughly 1.4%. As regards this clone: The antigen is undetermined.

CD4+ cells were split into CD45RA+ naive and CD45RA-negative memory subsets. Regarding the study as a whole: Shared clonotypes: roughly 5% naive CD4, about 3.5% naive CD8, around 2.2% memory CD4, about 0.41% memory CD8.

The receptor was isolated from a young man in good health. V usage is TRBV5-5 and J usage is TRBJ2-7; D is perhaps TRBD1 (7 bases). Sequenced sample: memory CD4+ T cells sorted from blood. Described subset: CD45RA-negative fraction. In nucleotides, the CDR3 is TGTGCCAGCAGCTTGGGACAGGGACTTACCTACGAGCAGTACTTC. Translating gives CASSLGQGLTYEQYF.